Each of the 19 T cell receptor beta chains below was sequenced from the same sample in a study of blood T cell repertoires in COVID-19. Clones were sequenced by immunoSEQ multiplex PCR, and TCRdb holds only the in-frame ones, with some missing. The sample gives 380,000 or so clones, approximately 77% of which show up once; 0.85% to 1.2% is in the top ten. The sample taken for sequencing was peripheral blood. The receptors originated from a human donor with acute or convalescent COVID-19. The donor label of this sample is uncertain.

The chain recombines TRBV30 with TRBJ2-3; 15 bases align to TRBD2. V gave up 3 bases and J gave up 9 bases; unmatched junction bases: 4. Germline-derived CDR1 and CDR2 are GTSNPN and SVGIG (reference sequence). This CDR3 is 14 amino acids long. CDR3 nucleotide sequence: TGTGCCTGGAGCGGACTAGCGGGGGGGACGACGCAGTATTTT. Residues: CAWSGLAGGTTQYF.

The rearrangement joins TRBV28 to TRBJ1-1; D remains ambiguous. Trimming shortened V by 7 bases and J by 3 bases, and 18 bases separated the two germline ends. The CDR3 runs to 15 residues. From germline, CDR1 is MDHEN and CDR2 SYDVKM. The CDR3 spells CASTLGSAGYTEAFF. CDR3 in DNA: TGTGCCAGCACCCTGGGGTCGGCGGGGTACACTGAAGCTTTCTTT.

CDR3 loop: CASSGGQETQYF. DNA for the CDR3: TGCGCCAGCAGCGGGGGTCAAGAGACCCAGTACTTC. The rearrangement uses TRBV10-1 and TRBJ2-5; weak D call: TRBD2 (6 bases). The germline V and J ends were trimmed by 6 bases and 2 bases, with 7 bases remaining between them. Germline-derived CDR1 and CDR2 are WNHNN and SYGVQD (reference sequence). This CDR3 has 12 residues.

This chain links TRBV5-1 with TRBJ2-3, with D possibly being TRBD1 (5 bases). Germline V gene lookup returns CDR1 SGHRS and CDR2 YFSETQ. CDR3 length: 16 amino acids. V was shortened by 0 bases and J by 0 bases, with 11 bases between the two germline ends. The CDR3 sequence is CASSLVAGSSTDTQYF. CDR3 bases: TGCGCCAGCAGCTTGGTGGCAGGGTCTAGCACAGATACGCAGTATTTT.

This clone was observed a single time. The V and J genes are TRBV5-1 and TRBJ2-1, with D unclear. Germline assignment: CDR1 SGHRS and CDR2 YFSETQ. The CDR3 contains 17 residues. V was clipped by 0 bases and J by 3 bases, with 16 bases between them. Here the CDR3 DNA reads TGCGCCAGCAGCTTGGCTCTACCCGGAGTCGGCTACAATGAGCAGTTCTTC. This translates into CASSLALPGVGYNEQFF.

The rearrangement joins TRBV30 to TRBJ2-2; 11 nucleotides agree with TRBD2. This CDR3 comprises 16 residues. Germline CDR1 is GTSNPN and CDR2 is SVGIG (reference sequence). Germline trimming cut 5 bases from V and 9 bases from J; bases unmatched to any gene: 14. CDR3 in amino acids: CAWGLGTSGIARELFF. The CDR3 DNA follows: TGTGCCTGGGGGCTCGGGACTAGCGGAATTGCCAGGGAGCTGTTTTTT.

The chain combines TRBV6-5 with TRBJ2-2; 9 bases align to TRBD1. Looked up from germline, CDR1 is MNHEY and CDR2 is SVGAGI. The length of the CDR3 is 14 residues. V shed 4 bases, J shed 3 bases, and the junction held 0 bases outside the gene matches. CDR3 amino acids: CASSWTGDTGELFF. CDR3 DNA sequence: TGTGCCAGCAGTTGGACAGGGGACACCGGGGAGCTGTTTTTT.

The J gene is TRBJ1-4, the V gene TRBV19; TRBD1 matches 9 bases. This CDR3 comprises 16 residues. The germline V gene has CDR1 LNHDA and CDR2 SQIVND (reference sequence). V gave up 5 bases and J gave up 3 bases; unmatched junction bases: 7. CDR3 sequence reads: CASSSGTGLPNEKLFF. CDR3 in DNA: TGTGCCAGTAGTTCCGGGACAGGGCTCCCTAATGAAAAACTGTTTTTT.

The rearrangement uses TRBV7-9 and TRBJ1-1; 8 bases map to TRBD1. After removal of 8 bases from V and 2 bases from J, the junction contained 4 bases not matched to a gene. CDR1 and CDR2 from the germline V gene are SEHNR and FQNEAQ (reference sequence). CDR3 size: 13 residues. For the CDR3, the DNA is TGTGCCAGCGGAGGGACAGGAAACACTGAAGCTTTCTTT. Protein product: CASGGTGNTEAFF.

The genes are TRBV6-5 and TRBJ1-2, with D perhaps TRBD1 (6 bases). This CDR3 has 15 amino acids. CDR1 MNHEY and CDR2 SVGAGI come from the germline V gene. V was cut by 6 bases and J by 3 bases, with 17 bases left in between. The CDR3 nucleotides read TGTGCCAGCAGGGACAGCAACTGGGCGGACTATGGCTACACCTTC. Protein: CASRDSNWADYGYTF.

This clone has just a few counts. The genes are TRBV18 and TRBJ1-2, with a possible D match to TRBD1 (5 bases). Trimming removed 6 bases at V and 1 base at J, with 15 bases between. Per germline, CDR1 KGHSH and CDR2 LQKENI. The length of the CDR3 is 15 residues. This CDR3 is CASSGGTQNNYGYTF. The CDR3 nucleotides read TGTGCCAGCTCTGGGGGGACTCAAAATAACTATGGCTACACCTTC.

This chain joins TRBV12-3 or TRBV12-4 and TRBJ1-6; D is unclear. This CDR3 has 13 residues. V was trimmed by 3 bases and J by 7 bases, leaving 7 bases between them. The CDR3 nucleotides read TGTGCCAGCAGTTTTGGCCCGAATTCACCCCTCCACTTT. Protein: CASSFGPNSPLHF.

The chain uses TRBV6-5 and TRBJ2-5; tentative D call: TRBD2 (7 bases). The germline V gene has CDR1 MNHEY and CDR2 SVGAGI. This CDR3 spans 15 amino acids. The V and J ends lost 2 bases and 2 bases respectively, with 12 bases between them. The CDR3 nucleotides are TGTGCCAGCAGTTACGGGGGGGCCCAACAAGAGACCCAGTACTTC. This sequence encodes CASSYGGAQQETQYF.

The chain recombines TRBV5-4 with TRBJ1-2; D is uncertain. This CDR3 comprises 14 residues. Trimming took off 2 bases at V and 2 bases at J, with 10 bases between the two ends. CDR1 is SGHNT, CDR2 YYREEE, per germline (reference sequence). The CDR3 reads CASSFYAANYGYTF. Written as DNA, the CDR3 is TGTGCCAGCAGCTTCTATGCAGCGAACTATGGCTACACCTTC.

The chain links TRBV9 to TRBJ2-7; D unresolved. The germline V gene encodes CDR1 SGDLS and CDR2 YYNGEE. Trimming pared 0 bases from V and 3 bases from J, leaving 13 bases between. CDR3 length: 15 residues. The CDR3 protein is CASSVAEEAIYEQYF. CDR3 coding DNA: TGTGCCAGCAGCGTAGCTGAGGAAGCAATCTACGAGCAGTACTTC.

The V gene is TRBV30, the J gene TRBJ1-1; D ambiguous. The CDR3 extends over 13 amino acids. Trimming shortened V by 4 bases and J by 3 bases, and 12 bases separated the two germline ends. Per the germline V gene, CDR1 is GTSNPN and CDR2 is SVGIG (reference sequence). CDR3 region: CAWTSSPHTEAFF. The DNA of the CDR3 is TGTGCCTGGACCAGTTCCCCCCACACTGAAGCTTTCTTT. Filled out from reference TRBV30 and TRBJ1-1, the complete variable domain reads SQTIHQWPATLVQPVGSPLSLECTVEGTSNPNLYWYRQAAGRGLQLLFYSVGIGQISSEVPQNLSASRPQDRQFILSSKKLLLSDSGFYLCAWTSSPHTEAFFGQGTRLTVV.

The chain couples TRBV3-1 (or the pseudogene TRBV3-2) to TRBJ2-5; D might be TRBD2 (6 bases). Germline V gives CDR1 LGHDT, CDR2 YNNKEL (reference sequence). The CDR3 consists of 13 residues. Trimming removed 3 bases at V and 4 bases at J, with 9 bases between. This chain's CDR3 is CASSQTRRETQYF. CDR3 bases: TGTGCCAGCAGCCAGACTAGGAGAGAGACCCAGTACTTC.

This rearrangement joins TRBV28 to TRBJ2-7; 7 positions agree with TRBD1. The V gene end was trimmed by 5 bases and the J gene end by 0 bases; junction bases not matched to a gene: 7. The CDR3 runs 15 residues. Germline values: CDR1 MDHEN, CDR2 SYDVKM. CDR3 protein: CASSQTGTRSYEQYF. The CDR3 region has the DNA TGTGCCAGCAGTCAGACAGGGACCCGCTCCTACGAGCAGTACTTC.

The genes are TRBV6-5 and TRBJ1-3, with no clear D. Germline V gene data show CDR1 as MNHEY and CDR2 as SVGAGI. The CDR3 is 13 residues long. Trimming stripped 6 bases from V and 3 bases from J, with 9 bases between. CDR3 nucleotide sequence: TGTGCCAGCAGCTCCTACGGTGGAAACACCATATATTTT. As protein: CASSSYGGNTIYF.